These 28 T cell receptor beta chains came from one sample sequenced in a study of metastatic and nonmetastatic thyroid tumors. TCRdb re-called the PCR reads via MiXCR. The table has about 15,000 clones, around 32% seen once. No patient received treatment before thyroid surgery. Sequencing was carried out using tumor tissue. All receptors derive from a male donor with papillary thyroid cancer or a benign thyroid nodule (not recorded which). Some clones in this sample may be carry-over from other donors' samples.

This clone was counted many times. This rearrangement joins TRBV7-2 to TRBJ1-2; 7 positions agree with TRBD1. The CDR3 contains 13 residues. The J segment lost 4 bases and the V segment lost 5 bases, leaving 4 bases of the junction unmatched. From germline, CDR1 is SGHTA and CDR2 FQGNSA. The CDR3 loop is CASSAGQFYGYTF. CDR3 coding DNA: TGTGCCAGCAGCGCGGGACAGTTCTATGGCTACACCTTC. Full variable domain (remainder filled in from reference TRBV7-2 and TRBJ1-2): GAGVSQSPSNKVTEKGKDVELRCDPISGHTALYWYRQSLGQGLEFLIYFQGNSAPDKSGLPSDRFSAERTGGSVSTLTIQRTQQEDSAVYLCASSAGQFYGYTFGSGTRLTVV.

In this sample, this clone turned up once. The chain is built from TRBV7-2 and TRBJ2-5; maybe TRBD2 (5 bases). The length of the CDR3 is 14 residues. Trimming shortened V by 5 bases and J by 1 base, and 11 bases separated the two germline ends. CDR1 and CDR2 from the germline V gene are SGHTA and FQGNSA. CDR3 sequence reads: CASSDTAAQETQYF. CDR3 in DNA: TGTGCCAGCAGCGATACAGCGGCCCAAGAGACCCAGTACTTC.

This clone was counted at least ten times. The rearrangement links TRBV4-2 to TRBJ1-4; possible D gene TRBD1, 6 bases. Germline lookup yields CDR1 LGHNA and CDR2 YNFKEQ. The V and J ends lost 0 bases and 6 bases respectively, with 11 bases between them. The CDR3 consists of 15 residues. In DNA form, the CDR3 reads TGTGCCAGCAGCCAAGAGGAGGGGGAGCATGAAAAACTGTTTTTT. Encoded protein: CASSQEEGEHEKLFF.

This clone was seen at least ten times. J is TRBJ2-1 and V is TRBV4-1; possible D gene TRBD2, 6 bases. V lost 0 bases and J 5 bases, leaving 17 bases between the germline ends. There are 17 residues in the CDR3. Germline values: CDR1 MGHRA, CDR2 YSYEKL. The CDR3 region has the DNA TGCGCCAGCAGCCAAGATCCTCCTAGCGTGAGTAACAATGAGCAGTTCTTC. Protein sequence: CASSQDPPSVSNNEQFF.

This clone appeared many times. One junction end does not reproduce the germline sequence, and a read error may be involved. The chain combines TRBV7-9 with TRBJ2-7, with 12 bases matching TRBD1. The CDR3 is 13 amino acids. CDR1 is SEHNR and CDR2 is FQNEAQ in the germline V gene (reference sequence). The CDR3 bases are TGTGCCAGCAGCCAAGGGACAGGGGGCGCCATAGTCTTC. Translated: CASSQGTGGAIVF.

The chain combines TRBV6-2 or TRBV6-3 with TRBJ2-3; TRBD2 agrees at 8 bases. The trim removed 6 bases at V and 1 base at J, leaving 3 bases unmatched. CDR3 length: 14 amino acids. Germline CDR1 and CDR2: MNHEY and SVGEGT. The CDR3 protein is CASRTTSGTDTQYF. The DNA of the CDR3 is TGTGCCAGCAGGACGACTAGCGGCACAGATACGCAGTATTTT.

The chain is built from TRBV5-1 and TRBJ1-2; TRBD1 agrees at 8 bases. Germline lookup yields CDR1 SGHRS and CDR2 YFSETQ. Losses at the gene ends were 4 bases for V and 3 bases for J; bases not matched to a gene: 5. The CDR3 is 14 amino acids. This CDR3 reads CASSGGQGDYGYTF. In nucleotides, the CDR3 is TGCGCCAGCAGCGGTGGACAGGGCGACTATGGCTACACCTTC.

This chain connects TRBV5-1 to TRBJ2-7, with TRBD2 identical over 14 bases. J lost 7 bases, V lost 3 bases, and 3 bases had no gene match. Germline CDR1 and CDR2: SGHRS and YFSETQ. This CDR3 region has 14 residues. The CDR3 DNA sequence: TGCGCCAGCAGCTCGGGACTAGCGGGAGAAGAGCAGTACTTC. Translated, it gives CASSSGLAGEEQYF.

This clone was seen at least ten times. This rearrangement joins TRBV6-4 to TRBJ2-6; 8 nucleotides agree with TRBD1. V lost 4 bases, J lost 0 bases, and 2 bases stayed unmatched. The CDR3 runs to 16 residues. The germline V gene has CDR1 MRHNA and CDR2 SNTAGT. This CDR3 is CASSGQGSSGANVLTF. The CDR3 bases are TGTGCCAGCAGTGGACAGGGGAGCTCTGGGGCCAACGTCCTGACTTTC.

The chain is built from TRBV20-1 and TRBJ1-4; no clear D gene. The V gene lost 0 bases and the J gene lost 8 bases, with 19 bases spanning the gap. CDR1 DFQATT and CDR2 SNEGSKA come from the germline V gene (reference sequence). The CDR3 extends over 16 amino acids. The CDR3 DNA is TGCAGTGCTAGAGATTTTTGGAGTTTGGGAGAGGAAAAACTGTTTTTT. Amino acids: CSARDFWSLGEEKLFF.

The rearrangement links TRBV3-1 to TRBJ2-7, with D perhaps TRBD1 (6 bases). Germline V gene data show CDR1 as LGHDT and CDR2 as YNNKEL (reference sequence). V dropped 4 bases and J dropped 6 bases, with 16 bases sitting between them. The CDR3 is 14 amino acids. For the CDR3, the DNA is TGTGCCAGCAGCCCTACAAGGCTGGGGGCCGAGCAGTACTTC. Amino acid sequence: CASSPTRLGAEQYF.

This clone was seen ten or more times. The chain recombines TRBV20-1 with TRBJ2-3; TRBD1 matches 8 bases. This CDR3 contains 14 residues. V shed 4 bases and J 4 bases; nucleotides not matched to a gene: 7. CDR1 is DFQATT and CDR2 is SNEGSKA in the germline V gene (reference sequence). CDR3 protein: CSAIRDRFSDTQYF. The CDR3 DNA reads TGCAGTGCTATTCGGGACAGGTTTTCAGATACGCAGTATTTT.

This clone is categorized as medium-sized (0.01 to 0.1%). V usage is TRBV6-1 and J usage is TRBJ1-5, with D possibly matching TRBD1 (5 bases). The V end lost 6 bases, the J end lost 3 bases, and 15 bases lay between the germline ends. The CDR3 length is 15 residues. CDR1 MNHNS and CDR2 SASEGT come from the germline V gene. The CDR3 DNA reads TGTGCCAGCAGCCCGGGGACGGTTTCCAATCAGCCCCAGCATTTT. This sequence encodes CASSPGTVSNQPQHF.

This clone was seen repeatedly, ten times or more. The chain is built from TRBV5-1 and TRBJ1-1, with TRBD1 matching over 7 bases. The V gene's germline CDR1 is SGHRS and CDR2 YFSETQ. V shed 0 bases, J shed 5 bases, and the junction held 10 bases outside the gene matches. The CDR3 is made up of 16 amino acids. CDR3 nucleotides: TGCGCCAGCAGCTTGGCAGACAGGACAGGAGGTACTGAAGCTTTCTTT. Its translation: CASSLADRTGGTEAFF.

V usage is TRBV6-2 or TRBV6-3 and J usage is TRBJ2-7, with 7 bases that match TRBD1. Germline-derived CDR1 and CDR2 are MNHEY and SVGEGT. The CDR3 has 15 amino acids. V lost 0 bases to trimming and J lost 4 bases; unmatched junction nucleotides: 6. CDR3 bases: TGTGCCAGCAGTTACTCCTGGGACAGCAGTTACGAGCAGTACTTC. It translates to CASSYSWDSSYEQYF.

The sample holds a few counts of this clone. CDR3 region: CATAAQGSYEQYF. The CDR3 nucleotides read TGTGCCACCGCAGCCCAGGGGTCCTACGAGCAGTACTTC. The J gene is TRBJ2-7, the V gene TRBV19, with D perhaps TRBD1 (6 bases). The CDR3 covers 13 residues. V lost 10 bases and J 1 base, leaving 14 bases between the germline ends. CDR1 is LNHDA, CDR2 SQIVND, per germline (reference sequence).

About this clone itself: An end of the junction does not agree with germline; a read error may underlie this. The chain has TRBV28 and TRBJ2-3; TRBD1 matches 9 bases. Germline CDR1 and CDR2: MDHEN and SYDVKM. The length of the CDR3 is 15 residues. CDR3 region: CASSSGTGPADTPYF. In DNA, the CDR3 is TGTGCCAGCAGTTCCGGGACAGGGCCCGCAGATACGCCGTATTTT.

This clone was seen repeatedly, ten times or more. The V and J genes are TRBV6-4 and TRBJ2-3; 15 bases match TRBD2. In germline, CDR1 is MRHNA, CDR2 SNTAGT. This CDR3 has 15 residues. V shed 4 bases, J shed 4 bases, and the junction held 0 bases outside the gene matches. CDR3 coding DNA: TGTGCCAGCAGTGGGACTAGCGGGGGGGCAGATACGCAGTATTTT. Protein sequence: CASSGTSGGADTQYF.

The gene calls are TRBV30 and TRBJ1-2; D is possibly TRBD1 (6 bases). CDR3 length: 12 amino acids. Per germline, CDR1 GTSNPN and CDR2 SVGIG (reference sequence). With 4 bases removed from V and 7 bases from J, the gap between germline ends came to 13 bases. The DNA of the CDR3 is TGTGCCTGGACCGGGGGCGAATCTGGCTACACCTTC. Translated: CAWTGGESGYTF.

The sample holds many counts of this clone. A much larger clone lies one base from this, so it may be a read error. CDR3 in DNA: TGTACCAGCAGCCCGGACACGGGATACGAGCAGTACTTC. It yields the protein CTSSPDTGYEQYF. V usage is TRBV3-1 and J usage is TRBJ2-7, with D perhaps assigned TRBD1 or TRBD2 (5 bases each). Germline CDR1 reads LGHDT; CDR2 reads YNNKEL (reference sequence). CDR3 length: 13 residues.

In this sample, this clone turned up a few times. This may come from a read error, since a much larger clone is one base off. Other DNA sequences in this sample translate to the same CDR3. In DNA, the CDR3 is TGTGCTTGGACAGGGGGCGCGTCGGGGGAGCTGTTTTTT. It codes for CAWTGGASGELFF. V gene TRBV30 combines with J gene TRBJ2-2; 11 bases map to TRBD1. CDR3 length equals 13 residues. Per germline, CDR1 GTSNPN and CDR2 SVGIG (reference sequence).

The chain links TRBV12-3 or TRBV12-4 to TRBJ1-5, with D uncertain. This CDR3 contains 14 residues. Trimming removed 3 bases from V and 3 bases from J, with 9 bases in between. CDR3 DNA sequence: TGTGCCAGCAGTTTGGGATTGGACAATCAGCCCCAGCATTTT. Translated: CASSLGLDNQPQHF.

Comment on this clone: The CDR3 ends on some other residue instead of the conserved phenylalanine or tryptophan, so this is likely a read error. The chain links TRBV12-3 or TRBV12-4 to TRBJ1-2; 7 nucleotides agree with TRBD1. The CDR3 is made up of 16 amino acids. V dropped 5 bases and J dropped 7; count of bases not matched to a gene: 16. CDR3: CASSHMTGLSSSGYTL. As DNA, the CDR3 is TGTGCCAGCAGTCATATGACAGGGTTAAGCAGTAGTGGCTACACCCTC.

This chain uses TRBV2 with TRBJ2-7; 10 nucleotides match TRBD1. J was trimmed by 4 bases and V by 7 bases; bases with no gene match: 10. Germline V gives CDR1 SNHLY, CDR2 FYNNEI. The CDR3 runs 15 residues. The CDR3 spells CASKRDRGGEYEQYF. CDR3 DNA sequence: TGTGCCAGCAAACGGGACAGGGGAGGGGAATACGAGCAGTACTTC.

On this clone itself: An end of the junction differs from the germline gene, which may be a read error. The rearrangement joins TRBV9 to TRBJ2-7; either TRBD1 or TRBD2 may supply D (5 bases each). Germline lookup yields CDR1 SGDLS and CDR2 YYNGEE. CDR3 size: 13 residues. DNA of the CDR3: TGTGCCAGCATCGTAAGGGACGTCTACGAGCAGTACTTC. Protein sequence: CASIVRDVYEQYF.

The rearrangement links TRBV5-1 to TRBJ1-1, with 7 bases that match TRBD1. Per germline, CDR1 SGHRS and CDR2 YFSETQ. The CDR3 length is 15 residues. With V trimmed by 0 bases and J by 1 base, 3 bases remained unmatched. This CDR3 is CASSLGQGSNTEAFF. The CDR3 DNA is TGCGCCAGCAGCTTGGGACAGGGCTCGAACACTGAAGCTTTCTTT.

A note on this clone: The junction shows a germline mismatch at one end, possibly a read error. The chain joins TRBV6-1 to TRBJ2-7; either TRBD1 or TRBD2 may fit D (5 bases each). Germline V CDR1 and CDR2: MNHNS, SASEGT. The length of the CDR3 is 12 residues. In nucleotides, the CDR3 is TGTGCCAGCAGCCGGGACGCCTCCGAGGAGTACTTC. Translated, it gives CASSRDASEEYF.

There are many counts of this clone. The chain recombines TRBV6-4 with TRBJ1-1; possibly TRBD1 for D (5 bases). Trimming removed 4 bases from V and 0 bases from J, with 9 bases in between. Germline CDR1 and CDR2: MRHNA and SNTAGT. This CDR3 region has 14 residues. The CDR3 DNA reads TGTGCCAGCAGTGCTGGGGGGGTGAACACTGAAGCTTTCTTT. The encoded protein is CASSAGGVNTEAFF.